This T cell receptor beta chain appears in the sequencing data of a study of shared clonotypes between healthy human individuals. Points from the study as a whole: It was the non-shared clonotypes that had lower generation probabilities than clonotypes shared by all four donors.

Caucasian adults living in Nashville, Tennessee, provided all samples. Comment on this clone: Its antigen remains unidentified.

Replicate PCRs from sorted subsets contained approximately 220 ng DNA, which is tens of thousands of T cell genomes. Assay: immunoSEQ multiplex PCR; the TCRdb copy retains only in-frame clones and omits some. The table has about 1 million clones, 60% to 80% seen once. Trimming cost V 5 bases and J 7 bases; bases outside gene matches: 8. The CDR3 is 13 residues long. Germline V gives CDR1 GTSNPN, CDR2 SVGIG (reference sequence). The TCR sequence derives from a man aged 18 to 29 in good health. Sample: memory CD4+ T cells sorted from blood. Subset described: CD45RA-negative fraction. V gene TRBV30 combines with J gene TRBJ2-3, with 8 nucleotides matching TRBD2. The CDR3 region has the DNA TGTGCCTGGGTAGGGACGGGGGGGTATACGCAGTATTTT. It specifies CAWVGTGGYTQYF.